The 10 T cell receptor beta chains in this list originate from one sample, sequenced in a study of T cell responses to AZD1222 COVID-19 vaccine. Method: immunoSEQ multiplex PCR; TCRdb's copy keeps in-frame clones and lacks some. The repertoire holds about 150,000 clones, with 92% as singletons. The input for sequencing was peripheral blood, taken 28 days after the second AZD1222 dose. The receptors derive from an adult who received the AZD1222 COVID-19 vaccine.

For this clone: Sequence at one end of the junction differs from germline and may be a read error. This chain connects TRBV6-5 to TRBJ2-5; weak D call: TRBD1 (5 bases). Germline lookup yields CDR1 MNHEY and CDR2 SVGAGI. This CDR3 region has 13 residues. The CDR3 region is CDSSYDSGETQYF. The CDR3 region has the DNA TGTGACAGCAGTTACGACAGTGGAGAGACCCAGTACTTC.

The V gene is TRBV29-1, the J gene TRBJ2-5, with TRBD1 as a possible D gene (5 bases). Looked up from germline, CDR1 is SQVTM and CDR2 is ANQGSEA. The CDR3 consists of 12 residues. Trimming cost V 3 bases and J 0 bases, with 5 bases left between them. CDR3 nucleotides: TGCAGCGTTGACAGGGACCAAGAGACCCAGTACTTC. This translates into CSVDRDQETQYF.

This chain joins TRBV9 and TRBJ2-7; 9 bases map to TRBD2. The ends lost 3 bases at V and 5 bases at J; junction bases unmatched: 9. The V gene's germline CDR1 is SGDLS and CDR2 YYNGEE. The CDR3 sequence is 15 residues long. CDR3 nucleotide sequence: TGTGCCAGCAGCGCCAGTAGCGGGAGAGTTGACGAGCAGTACTTC. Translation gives CASSASSGRVDEQYF.

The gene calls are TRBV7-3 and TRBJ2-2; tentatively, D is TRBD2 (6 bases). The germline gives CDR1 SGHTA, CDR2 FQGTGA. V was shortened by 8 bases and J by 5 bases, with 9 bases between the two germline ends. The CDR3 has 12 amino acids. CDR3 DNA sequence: TGTGCCAGCGGTGGGGGGACCGGGGAGCTGTTTTTT. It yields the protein CASGGGTGELFF.

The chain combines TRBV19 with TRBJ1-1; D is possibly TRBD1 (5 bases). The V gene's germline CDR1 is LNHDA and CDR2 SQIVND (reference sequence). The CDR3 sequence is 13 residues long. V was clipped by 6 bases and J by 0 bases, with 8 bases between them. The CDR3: CASRDKMNTEAFF. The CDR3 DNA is TGTGCCAGTAGGGACAAAATGAACACTGAAGCTTTCTTT. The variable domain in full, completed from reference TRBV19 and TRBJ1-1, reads DGGITQSPKYLFRKEGQNVTLSCEQNLNHDAMYWYRQDPGQGLRLIYYSQIVNDFQKGDIAEGYSVSREKKESFPLTVTSAQKNPTAFYLCASRDKMNTEAFFGQGTRLTVV.

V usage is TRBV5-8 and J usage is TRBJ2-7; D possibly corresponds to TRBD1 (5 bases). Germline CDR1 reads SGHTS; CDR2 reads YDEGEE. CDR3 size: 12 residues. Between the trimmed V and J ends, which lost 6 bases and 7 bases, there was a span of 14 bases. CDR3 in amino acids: CASTSLRAEQYF. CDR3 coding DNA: TGTGCCAGCACCTCTCTCAGGGCTGAGCAGTACTTC. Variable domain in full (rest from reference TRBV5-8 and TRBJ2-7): EAGVTQSPTHLIKTRGQQATLRCSPISGHTSVYWYQQALGLGLQFLLWYDEGEERNRGNFPPRFSGRQFPNYSSELNVNALELEDSALYLCASTSLRAEQYFGPGTRLTVT.

CDR3 amino acids: CASSKQGMGYGYTF. The CDR3 bases are TGTGCCAGCAGCAAACAGGGGATGGGCTATGGCTACACCTTC. V usage is TRBV7-8 and J usage is TRBJ1-2, with 7 bases fitting TRBD1. The V gene end was trimmed by 5 bases and the J gene end by 4 bases; junction bases not matched to a gene: 7. CDR1 and CDR2 from the germline V gene are SGHVS and FQNEAQ. This CDR3 is built from 14 residues. The full variable domain, rest sourced from reference TRBV7-8 and TRBJ1-2, is GAGVSQSPRYKVAKRGQDVALRCDPISGHVSLFWYQQALGQGPEFLTYFQNEAQLDKSGLPSDRFFAERPEGSVSTLKIQRTQQEDSAVYLCASSKQGMGYGYTFGSGTRLTVV.

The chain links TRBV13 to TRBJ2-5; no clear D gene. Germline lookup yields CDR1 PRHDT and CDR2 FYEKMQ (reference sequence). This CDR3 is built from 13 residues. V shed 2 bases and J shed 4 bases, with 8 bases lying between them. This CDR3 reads CASSLSTGETQYF. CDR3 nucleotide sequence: TGTGCCAGCAGCTTATCAACCGGAGAGACCCAGTACTTC.

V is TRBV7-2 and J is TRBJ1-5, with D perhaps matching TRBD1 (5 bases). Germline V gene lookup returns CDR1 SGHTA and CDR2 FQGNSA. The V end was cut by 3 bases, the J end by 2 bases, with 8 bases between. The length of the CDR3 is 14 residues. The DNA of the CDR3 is TGTGCCAGCAGCTTGGGGGAGCGCAATCAGCCCCAGCATTTT. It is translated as CASSLGERNQPQHF.

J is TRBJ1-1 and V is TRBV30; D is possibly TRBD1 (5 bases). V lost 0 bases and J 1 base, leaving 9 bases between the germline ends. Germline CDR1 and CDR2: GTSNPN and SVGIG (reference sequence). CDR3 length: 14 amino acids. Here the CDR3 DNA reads TGTGCCTGGAGTGTGGGGACCCAGAACACTGAAGCTTTCTTT. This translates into CAWSVGTQNTEAFF.